A single sample is the source of the 30 T cell receptor beta chains below, sequenced in a study of blood T cell repertoires in COVID-19 (dated by TCRdb to about 2020). The receptor library was made with the immunoSEQ multiplex PCR assay. The table comes from immuneACCESS by way of TCRdb, which keeps in-frame sequences with V and J called. Part of the clones is missing from these tables; in studies checked, under half for an unresolved V gene and the rest for unknown reasons. The sample contains about 190,000 clones, about 77% of them found a single time. About 2.8% of the sample is held by the ten biggest clonotypes. The sample consisted of peripheral blood. The receptors derive from an elderly woman with active or convalescent COVID-19.

DNA of the CDR3: TGTGCCAGCTCACCCGTGACAGGGGGCAACTATGGCTACACCTTC. Protein sequence: CASSPVTGGNYGYTF. The chain combines TRBV18 with TRBJ1-2, with 10 bases aligning to TRBD1. Germline V lookup: CDR1 KGHSH, CDR2 LQKENI. The V segment lost 3 bases and the J segment 2 bases; nucleotides outside the gene matches: 3. The CDR3 runs to 15 residues.

The rearrangement links TRBV25-1 to TRBJ2-1; TRBD2 matches 12 bases. The CDR3 runs to 18 residues. Germline values: CDR1 MGHDK, CDR2 SYGVNS. The junction had 11 bases not matched to a gene; V was cut back by 0 bases and J by 8 bases. The CDR3 nucleotides are TGTGCCAGCAGTGAATATAGCCTAGCGGGGGGGCTGATCCATGAGCAGTTCTTC. This sequence encodes CASSEYSLAGGLIHEQFF.

The J gene is TRBJ1-1, the V gene TRBV7-9; TRBD1 matches at 9 bases. V lost 5 bases and J lost 4; bases outside the gene matches: 11. CDR3 length equals 16 residues. Per germline, CDR1 SEHNR and CDR2 FQNEAQ (reference sequence). As DNA, the CDR3 is TGTGCCAGCAGCACGCGACAGGGGGTTGTGAGCACTGAAGCTTTCTTT. Amino acids: CASSTRQGVVSTEAFF.

A note on this clone: The same CDR3 is also encoded by other DNA sequences in this sample. The V call is TRBV3-1 (or the pseudogene TRBV3-2), the J call TRBJ1-5, with D tentatively TRBD1 (6 bases). Trimming shortened V by 5 bases and J by 4 bases, and 9 bases separated the two germline ends. This CDR3 is built from 13 residues. The V gene's germline CDR1 is LGHDT and CDR2 YNNKEL (reference sequence). This CDR3 reads CASSGTGNQPQHF. Written as DNA, the CDR3 is TGTGCCAGCAGCGGTACAGGGAATCAGCCCCAGCATTTT.

The chain recombines TRBV6-5 with TRBJ2-7; 7 positions agree with TRBD1. Trimming removed 1 base from V and 4 bases from J; junction bases left unmatched: 7. This CDR3 has 15 residues. The germline V gene has CDR1 MNHEY and CDR2 SVGAGI. In DNA form, the CDR3 reads TGTGCCAGCAGTTACTATGAGACAGGGAGATACGAGCAGTACTTC. Translation: CASSYYETGRYEQYF.

V gene TRBV6-2 or TRBV6-3 combines with J gene TRBJ1-2; D remains ambiguous. The CDR3 loop spans 14 amino acids. The V and J ends lost 6 bases and 4 bases respectively, with 15 bases between them. Germline V gene lookup returns CDR1 MNHEY and CDR2 SVGEGT. This CDR3 reads CASSSNPGIYGYTF. The DNA of the CDR3 is TGTGCCAGCAGCTCCAATCCCGGGATCTATGGCTACACCTTC.

The chain has TRBV2 and TRBJ2-3; TRBD2 agrees at 7 bases. Trimming cost V 2 bases and J 0 bases; bases outside gene matches: 11. From germline, CDR1 is SNHLY and CDR2 FYNNEI. The CDR3 has 18 amino acids. The CDR3 DNA reads TGTGCCAGCAGTGAATTCCCTAGCGGAGCCTTTAGCACAGATACGCAGTATTTT. Its translation is CASSEFPSGAFSTDTQYF.

The V and J genes are TRBV13 and TRBJ1-2, with D tentatively TRBD1 (5 bases). CDR1 and CDR2 from the germline V gene are PRHDT and FYEKMQ (reference sequence). Trimming pared 0 bases from V and 2 bases from J, leaving 13 bases between. This CDR3 is 16 amino acids long. CDR3 bases: TGTGCCAGCAGCTTAGGAGGAGGGAGGGGCAACTATGGCTACACCTTC. Its protein is CASSLGGGRGNYGYTF.

J is TRBJ2-7 and V is TRBV9; no clear D. The CDR3 extends over 14 amino acids. Germline CDR1 reads SGDLS; CDR2 reads YYNGEE. V was clipped by 4 bases and J by 3 bases, with 14 bases between them. The CDR3: CASSPVARGYEQYF. The CDR3 coding sequence is TGTGCCAGCAGCCCGGTCGCCAGAGGCTACGAGCAGTACTTC.

This chain connects TRBV7-2 to TRBJ2-6, with D perhaps matching TRBD1 (6 bases). Germline CDR1 SGHTA, CDR2 FQGNSA. The CDR3 totals 17 residues. V lost 5 bases to trimming and J lost 3 bases, with 17 bases between them. CDR3 in DNA: TGTGCCAGCAGCCCCCGAGCAGGGGCTTTTGGGGCCAACGTCCTGACTTTC. This translates into CASSPRAGAFGANVLTF.

The rearrangement joins TRBV5-5 to TRBJ1-6; TRBD1 agrees at 8 bases. V was clipped by 4 bases and J by 11 bases; unmatched bases: 20. Germline V gives CDR1 SGHKS, CDR2 YYEKEE (reference sequence). This CDR3 is built from 18 residues. CDR3 amino acids: CASSTVPGQALELTPLHF. The CDR3 nucleotides are TGTGCCAGCAGCACCGTCCCGGGACAGGCCTTAGAGTTGACACCCCTCCACTTT.

J is TRBJ2-3 and V is TRBV6-5; 8 bases line up with TRBD2. This CDR3 spans 13 amino acids. V was pared by 6 bases and J by 1 base, with 0 bases of the junction left unmatched. CDR1 is MNHEY and CDR2 is SVGAGI in the germline V gene. CDR3 sequence reads: CASRAGGTDTQYF. The CDR3, as DNA: TGTGCCAGCAGAGCGGGGGGCACAGATACGCAGTATTTT.

This chain connects TRBV24-1 to TRBJ2-5, with D unclear. Trimming removed 4 bases from V and 2 bases from J, with 13 bases in between. The V gene's germline CDR1 is KGHDR and CDR2 SFDVKD. CDR3 length: 15 residues. The CDR3 loop reads CATSDHSFRQETQYF. The CDR3 DNA is TGTGCCACCAGTGACCACTCTTTCCGACAAGAGACCCAGTACTTC.

The V gene is TRBV27, the J gene TRBJ1-2, with D possibly matching TRBD1 (6 bases). This CDR3 region has 14 residues. V shed 8 bases and J shed 4 bases, with 17 bases lying between them. CDR1 and CDR2 (germline): MNHEY, SMNVEV (reference sequence). The DNA for the CDR3 is TGTGCCAGCTCATTGGGGGGGCAGAGCTATGGCTACACCTTC. This encodes CASSLGGQSYGYTF.

Worth noting for this clone: The junction differs from germline at one of its ends, possibly a read error. The DNA of the CDR3 is TGCGCCGGCAGCCGGACAGCAGACAGCACGGGGAACACTGAAGCTTTCTTT. Translated, it gives CAGSRTADSTGNTEAFF. V is TRBV5-1 and J is TRBJ1-1, with D perhaps TRBD1 (6 bases). The germline V gene has CDR1 SGHRS and CDR2 YFSETQ. This CDR3 contains 17 residues.

The rearrangement links TRBV5-1 to TRBJ2-2; 9 bases agree with TRBD1. Trimming removed 4 bases from V and 5 bases from J; junction bases left unmatched: 6. CDR3 length equals 15 residues. Germline CDR1 and CDR2: SGHRS and YFSETQ. The CDR3 protein is CASSARTGVTGELFF. The CDR3 DNA reads TGCGCCAGCAGCGCCCGGACAGGGGTGACCGGGGAGCTGTTTTTT. The whole variable domain, filled in from reference TRBV5-1 and TRBJ2-2, reads KAGVTQTPRYLIKTRGQQVTLSCSPISGHRSVSWYQQTPGQGLQFLFEYFSETQRNKGNFPGRFSGRQFSNSRSEMNVSTLELGDSALYLCASSARTGVTGELFFGEGSRLTVL.

This rearrangement joins TRBV18 to TRBJ2-3, with TRBD2 as a possible D gene (5 bases). The V end lost 0 bases, the J end lost 4 bases, and 5 bases lay between the germline ends. The CDR3 totals 13 residues. Germline lookup yields CDR1 KGHSH and CDR2 LQKENI. The CDR3 DNA follows: TGTGCCAGCTCACCACCGGGAGCAGATACGCAGTATTTT. It is translated as CASSPPGADTQYF.

The genes are TRBV19 and TRBJ1-4, with TRBD1 as a possible D gene (6 bases). The V gene lost 8 bases and the J gene lost 2 bases, with 12 bases spanning the gap. Germline assignment: CDR1 LNHDA and CDR2 SQIVND (reference sequence). The CDR3 is 14 amino acids. Here the CDR3 reads CASDTGTTNEKLFF. DNA for the CDR3: TGTGCCAGTGATACAGGGACGACTAATGAAAAACTGTTTTTT.

With regard to this clone: Within the sample, other DNA sequences also encode this same CDR3. This rearrangement joins TRBV10-3 to TRBJ2-7; D may be TRBD1 (6 bases). The germline V gene has CDR1 ENHRY and CDR2 SYGVKD. The CDR3 contains 14 residues. Trimming shortened V by 0 bases and J by 3 bases, and 9 bases separated the two germline ends. CDR3 bases: TGTGCCATCAGTGAGTCGGGACAATTCTACGAGCAGTACTTC. It yields the protein CAISESGQFYEQYF.

The chain has TRBV25-1 and TRBJ2-7; 7 bases are a match to TRBD1. The CDR3 has 11 amino acids. The V segment lost 4 bases and the J segment 8 bases; nucleotides outside the gene matches: 2. Germline CDR1 and CDR2: MGHDK and SYGVNS. Written as DNA, the CDR3 is TGTGCCAGCAGTGGAGGGGGCAAGCAGTACTTC. It is translated as CASSGGGKQYF.

The rearrangement uses TRBV29-1 and TRBJ1-1; unclear D gene. The length of the CDR3 is 11 residues. The germline V gene has CDR1 SQVTM and CDR2 ANQGSEA. The ends were cut back, 4 bases at V and 3 bases at J, with 6 bases in the middle. DNA for the CDR3: TGCAGCGTTGCGTCCCACACTGAAGCTTTCTTT. Translation gives CSVASHTEAFF.

The V call is TRBV27, the J call TRBJ1-6, with 8 bases lining up with TRBD1. J gave up 7 bases and V 2 bases, and 7 bases lay outside the gene matches. Germline lookup yields CDR1 MNHEY and CDR2 SMNVEV (reference sequence). The CDR3 is made up of 16 amino acids. CDR3 sequence: CASSLAGGQGNSPLHF. DNA of the CDR3: TGTGCCAGCAGTTTAGCGGGCGGACAGGGCAATTCACCCCTCCACTTT.

The CDR3 DNA reads as TGTGCCAGCAGCTTAGCCAGGGACCAAGAGACCCAGTACTTC. Its translation is CASSLARDQETQYF. The chain uses TRBV7-9 and TRBJ2-5; D is perhaps TRBD1 (5 bases). The CDR3 is 14 amino acids. V lost 0 bases to trimming and J lost 0 bases, with 5 bases between them. The germline V gene has CDR1 SEHNR and CDR2 FQNEAQ (reference sequence).

The CDR3: CASSLDGRVLSTIYF. CDR3 DNA sequence: TGTGCCAGCAGCTTAGATGGCAGGGTGTTATCAACCATATATTTT. The rearrangement uses TRBV7-2 and TRBJ1-3, with D perhaps TRBD1 (5 bases). Between the trimmed V and J ends, which lost 1 base and 10 bases, there was a span of 17 bases. The CDR3 is 15 residues long. CDR1 and CDR2 from the germline V gene are SGHTA and FQGNSA.

The chain combines TRBV28 with TRBJ1-3; 7 nucleotides align to TRBD1. The CDR3 is 15 amino acids. Trimming took 1 base from V and 4 from J; bases not matched to a gene: 4. Germline V CDR1 and CDR2: MDHEN, SYDVKM. This CDR3 is CASSLSQGVGNTIYF. The CDR3, as DNA: TGTGCCAGCAGTTTATCTCAGGGGGTCGGAAACACCATATATTTT.

The chain has TRBV5-1 and TRBJ1-2, with TRBD1 matching over 9 bases. The V gene's germline CDR1 is SGHRS and CDR2 YFSETQ. V shed 2 bases, J shed 4 bases, and the junction held 12 bases outside the gene matches. The length of the CDR3 is 17 residues. CDR3 amino acids: CASSLNPGQGLRYGYTF. The CDR3 DNA sequence: TGCGCCAGCAGCTTAAATCCGGGACAGGGTCTTCGCTATGGCTACACCTTC. Supplemented by reference TRBV5-1 and TRBJ1-2, the full variable domain reads KAGVTQTPRYLIKTRGQQVTLSCSPISGHRSVSWYQQTPGQGLQFLFEYFSETQRNKGNFPGRFSGRQFSNSRSEMNVSTLELGDSALYLCASSLNPGQGLRYGYTFGSGTRLTVV.

The CDR3 nucleotides are TGTGCCAGTAGTGAGACCGGGACAGCTAATGAAAAACTGTTTTTT. Amino acid sequence: CASSETGTANEKLFF. The chain joins TRBV19 to TRBJ1-4; 7 positions agree with TRBD1. The V and J ends lost 5 bases and 3 bases, in that order; junction bases with no gene match: 6. From germline, CDR1 is LNHDA and CDR2 SQIVND (reference sequence). The CDR3 covers 15 residues.

This chain uses TRBV20-1 with TRBJ1-4; 10 nucleotides match TRBD1. Trimming cost V 3 bases and J 8 bases; bases outside gene matches: 15. Germline CDR1 and CDR2: DFQATT and SNEGSKA (reference sequence). CDR3 length equals 17 residues. The CDR3 region is CSASIRQGADLREKLFF. The CDR3 DNA reads TGCAGTGCTAGTATCCGACAGGGGGCTGATCTTAGGGAAAAACTGTTTTTT.

This chain joins TRBV18 and TRBJ2-4; a possible D gene is TRBD2 (6 bases). This CDR3 has 18 residues. From germline, CDR1 is KGHSH and CDR2 LQKENI. V was clipped by 3 bases and J by 7 bases, with 25 bases between them. The CDR3 protein is CASSPPGVRGSGFNIQYF. The CDR3 DNA reads TGTGCCAGCTCACCGCCGGGGGTCCGGGGCTCGGGATTTAACATTCAGTACTTC.

The rearrangement links TRBV19 to TRBJ1-1; 8 nucleotides agree with TRBD1. The germline gives CDR1 LNHDA, CDR2 SQIVND (reference sequence). The trim removed 4 bases at V and 8 bases at J, leaving 18 bases unmatched. The CDR3 extends over 17 amino acids. The CDR3 DNA sequence: TGTGCCAGTAGTACTCAAACCGGGACAGGTTGGAGAAAGGAAGCTTTCTTT. Translated: CASSTQTGTGWRKEAFF.